This T cell receptor beta chain was recorded in a study of tumor-infiltrating lymphocytes in primary liver carcinoma. Study details: The five patients, who were men and women, ranged in age from 30 to 69 years. Samples yielded about 3.5 to 8 million productive TCRbeta reads, similar across tissue types.

CDR1 and CDR2 (germline): LNHDA, SQIVND (reference sequence). The CDR3 contains 14 residues. Losses at the gene ends were 4 bases for V and 5 bases for J; bases not matched to a gene: 4. The sample holds a few counts of this clonotype. Co-extracted RNA and DNA came from 20-30 mg of unsorted bulk tissue. Constant-region priming of roughly 0.45 ug total RNA yielded TCR beta cDNA. Nested multiplex PCR, run for three rounds with slightly modified ARM-PCR, yielded TCR beta libraries. Researchers ran the first two PCR rounds for roughly 10 cycles each with TRBV1-TRBV30 forward primers and a C-beta reverse primer. Each CDR3 protein gets one entry after TCRdb re-called the multiplex PCR reads with MiXCR. The data hold approximately 30,000 distinct CDR3 sequences, with 70% to 80% observed a single time.

The sequencing input was liver tumor tissue from sampling region 5. The subset: tumor region T5, tumor centre. This clonotype was sampled from a man aged 40-50 years with primary liver carcinoma and hepatitis B virus infection. The chain joins TRBV19 to TRBJ2-2; TRBD1 agrees at 7 bases. CDR3 in amino acids: CASSKGAYTGELFF. The CDR3 DNA reads TGTGCCAGTAGTAAGGGGGCTTATACCGGGGAGCTGTTTTTT.